The 30 T cell receptor beta chains in this list originate from one sample, sequenced in a study of T cells after yellow fever vaccination. One entry per CDR3 protein, called by TCRdb with MiXCR from the 5' RACE reads. The repertoire has some 150,000 distinct CDR3 sequences, 6.6% of them found once; the top ten carry approximately 0.64%. This sample comprised CD4+ T cells sorted from PBMCs, obtained 10 days after the yellow fever booster vaccination. All receptors come from a man younger than 40 who received the YFV17D yellow fever vaccine.

This clonotype was seen ten or more times. The chain joins TRBV7-2 to TRBJ1-2; no clear D. Germline lookup yields CDR1 SGHTA and CDR2 FQGNSA. V was clipped by 7 bases and J by 3 bases, with 6 bases between them. The CDR3 runs 11 residues. CDR3 DNA sequence: TGTGCCAGCACAACCTACTATGGCTACACCTTC. Amino acid sequence: CASTTYYGYTF.

This clonotype has at least ten counts. The gene calls are TRBV6-1 and TRBJ2-6; TRBD1 might be the D (5 bases). V was trimmed by 6 bases and J by 0 bases, leaving 6 bases between them. The CDR3 is 14 residues long. From germline, CDR1 is MNHNS and CDR2 SASEGT. Here the CDR3 DNA reads TGTGCCAGCAGCCAGGGCTCTGGGGCCAACGTCCTGACTTTC. Amino acid sequence: CASSQGSGANVLTF.

The chain has TRBV20-1 and TRBJ1-6; possibly TRBD1 for D (6 bases). V was clipped by 3 bases and J by 1 base, with 10 bases between them. Germline CDR1 reads DFQATT; CDR2 reads SNEGSKA (reference sequence). This CDR3 spans 15 amino acids. The CDR3 region is CSARTTGSYNSPLHF. CDR3 sequence (DNA): TGCAGTGCTAGGACGACAGGATCCTATAATTCACCCCTCCACTTT.

This clonotype was observed many times. The rearrangement joins TRBV6-5 to TRBJ2-1; D call uncertain. V lost 6 bases and J lost 0, with 12 bases in between. CDR1 is MNHEY, CDR2 SVGAGI, per germline. The CDR3 extends over 15 amino acids. CDR3 in DNA: TGTGCCAGCAGGTCGACGGGTGGCTCCTACAATGAGCAGTTCTTC. As protein: CASRSTGGSYNEQFF.

This clonotype showed up many times. This chain joins TRBV28 and TRBJ1-1; the D gene is possibly TRBD1 (6 bases). V lost 7 bases and J 4 bases, leaving 16 bases between the germline ends. The CDR3 runs to 14 residues. CDR1 and CDR2 (germline): MDHEN, SYDVKM. The CDR3 region is CASTLGGPLTEAFF. The DNA for the CDR3 is TGTGCCAGCACCTTGGGGGGGCCCCTCACTGAAGCTTTCTTT.

This clonotype was detected many times. The CDR3 nucleotides are TGTGCCAGCAGCTTGGCCCCGACAGGGACTAACTATGGCTACACCTTC. Amino acids: CASSLAPTGTNYGYTF. The chain couples TRBV5-5 to TRBJ1-2; 7 nucleotides match TRBD1. The CDR3 is 16 residues long. V dropped 0 bases and J dropped 0; count of bases not matched to a gene: 5. The germline CDR1 and CDR2 sequences are SGHKS and YYEKEE (reference sequence). The full variable domain, in which reference TRBV5-5 and TRBJ1-2 provide the parts outside the CDR3, is DAGVTQSPTHLIKTRGQQVTLRCSPISGHKSVSWYQQVLGQGPQFIFQYYEKEERGRGNFPDRFSARQFPNYSSELNVNALLLGDSALYLCASSLAPTGTNYGYTFGSGTRLTVV.

Ten or more counts support this clonotype. Here the CDR3 reads CASSSMGQQGLLTDTQYF. The CDR3, as DNA: TGTGCCAGTTCATCTATGGGACAACAGGGACTTCTCACAGATACGCAGTATTTT. This chain uses TRBV19 with TRBJ2-3, with D perhaps assigned TRBD1 or TRBD2 (6 bases each). This CDR3 has 18 residues. The germline V and J ends were trimmed by 8 bases and 2 bases, with 26 bases remaining between them. Germline assignment: CDR1 LNHDA and CDR2 SQIVND (reference sequence). Supplemented by reference TRBV19 and TRBJ2-3, the full variable domain reads DGGITQSPKYLFRKEGQNVTLSCEQNLNHDAMYWYRQDPGQGLRLIYYSQIVNDFQKGDIAEGYSVSREKKESFPLTVTSAQKNPTAFYLCASSSMGQQGLLTDTQYFGPGTRLTVL.

This clonotype was seen repeatedly, ten times or more. Here the CDR3 reads CASSTGRSSGNTIYF. The CDR3, as DNA: TGCGCCAGCAGCACAGGACGGAGCTCTGGAAACACCATATATTTT. The rearrangement links TRBV5-1 to TRBJ1-3; tentative D call: TRBD1 (5 bases). The ends were cut back, 4 bases at V and 0 bases at J, with 11 bases in the middle. The length of the CDR3 is 15 residues. Germline V gives CDR1 SGHRS, CDR2 YFSETQ.

This clonotype was picked up many times. Written as DNA, the CDR3 is TGTGCCAGCAGTTTGACTAGCGGGAGGGCCACGGTCACCGGGGAGCTGTTTTTT. As protein: CASSLTSGRATVTGELFF. This chain connects TRBV28 to TRBJ2-2, with TRBD2 matching over 14 bases. Trimming at V came to 3 bases and at J to 4 bases, leaving 7 bases not matched to a gene. CDR1 and CDR2 from the germline V gene are MDHEN and SYDVKM. There are 18 residues in the CDR3.

This clonotype was observed at least ten times. The V call is TRBV12-3 or TRBV12-4, the J call TRBJ2-7, with unresolved D. Deletions cut 0 bases from V and 6 bases from J, with 6 bases between. The CDR3 runs to 12 residues. CDR3 DNA sequence: TGTGCCAGCAGTTTAGCAAGGTTCGAGCAGTACTTC. As protein: CASSLARFEQYF.

The table lists this clonotype with many counts. The rearrangement joins TRBV5-5 to TRBJ2-2; 8 bases are a match to TRBD1. There are 16 residues in the CDR3. Germline assignment: CDR1 SGHKS and CDR2 YYEKEE (reference sequence). With 5 bases clipped from V and 1 base from J, the junction kept 7 bases outside the gene matches. CDR3 sequence reads: CASRHRTGRNTGELFF. Here the CDR3 DNA reads TGTGCCAGCAGACACAGGACAGGGCGGAACACCGGGGAGCTGTTTTTT.

This clonotype was recorded many times. The chain carries TRBV20-1 and TRBJ2-7, with D possibly TRBD1 on 5 matching bases. The CDR3 spans 14 residues. Between the trimmed V and J ends, which lost 5 bases and 0 bases, there was a span of 14 bases. Germline CDR1 DFQATT, CDR2 SNEGSKA (reference sequence). CDR3 sequence: CSASTVPHSYEQYF. The CDR3 region has the DNA TGCAGTGCTTCGACAGTCCCTCACTCCTACGAGCAGTACTTC.

The J gene is TRBJ2-3, the V gene TRBV7-2; maybe TRBD1 (5 bases). V was shortened by 2 bases and J by 5 bases, with 11 bases between the two germline ends. This CDR3 is 14 amino acids long. Germline assignment: CDR1 SGHTA and CDR2 FQGNSA. The CDR3 protein is CASSLRGKIDTQYF. In nucleotides, the CDR3 is TGTGCCAGCAGCTTAAGGGGTAAAATAGATACGCAGTATTTT.

This clonotype was found many times. The rearrangement uses TRBV7-9 and TRBJ2-5; D remains ambiguous. The CDR3 consists of 15 residues. V lost 0 bases and J lost 5, with 13 bases in between. Looked up from germline, CDR1 is SEHNR and CDR2 is FQNEAQ (reference sequence). As DNA, the CDR3 is TGTGCCAGCAGCTTAGCGAGGAACTATATGGAGACCCAGTACTTC. It specifies CASSLARNYMETQYF.

This clonotype was recorded many times. CDR3 DNA sequence: TGCAGCGTTCGTGGTAGCGGGGGTAGGGAGACCCAGTACTTC. Translated: CSVRGSGGRETQYF. The rearrangement links TRBV29-1 to TRBJ2-5; TRBD2 matches 9 bases. Germline CDR1 is SQVTM and CDR2 is ANQGSEA. The J segment lost 5 bases and the V segment lost 5 bases, leaving 9 bases of the junction unmatched. CDR3 length: 14 residues.

This clonotype showed up many times. This sequence joins TRBV7-2 and TRBJ2-5; D is perhaps TRBD2 (5 bases). CDR3 length equals 12 residues. V gave up 3 bases and J gave up 5 bases, with 7 bases separating them. Looked up from germline, CDR1 is SGHTA and CDR2 is FQGNSA. The CDR3 region is CASSFLAETQYF. The CDR3 nucleotides are TGTGCCAGCAGCTTTTTAGCGGAGACCCAGTACTTC.

The sample holds many counts of this clonotype. This chain uses TRBV14 with TRBJ1-1; D not certain. Trimming removed 1 base from V and 1 base from J, with 13 bases in between. CDR1 and CDR2 from the germline V gene are SGHDN and FVKESK. This CDR3 contains 16 residues. The CDR3 DNA reads as TGTGCCAGCAGCCAAGGCCACCTCAGAGCGAACACTGAAGCTTTCTTT. It translates to CASSQGHLRANTEAFF.

This clonotype showed up many times. A read error may explain this, as a much larger clone is one base away. The chain combines TRBV5-6 with TRBJ2-3; perhaps D is TRBD1 or TRBD2 (6 bases each). Trimming left V 1 base short and J 1 base short, with 7 bases between. In germline, CDR1 is SGHDT, CDR2 YYEEEE. The CDR3 is 14 amino acids. The CDR3, as DNA: TGTGCCAGCAGCTTGAGGGGGGGCACAGATACGCAGTATTTT. Protein sequence: CASSLRGGTDTQYF.

This clonotype was seen only a few times. The V call is TRBV7-6, the J call TRBJ1-1; tentatively, D is TRBD1 (5 bases). This CDR3 is 13 amino acids long. Germline values: CDR1 SGHVS, CDR2 FNYEAQ. V was pared by 6 bases and J by 8 bases, with 16 bases between. Here the CDR3 DNA reads TGTGCCAGCAGATCCGTGGGGCCGGGAGAAGCTTTCTTT. Translated, it gives CASRSVGPGEAFF.

This clonotype was counted many times. The rearrangement uses TRBV15 and TRBJ2-7, with 11 bases identical to TRBD1. CDR3 size: 15 residues. Looked up from germline, CDR1 is LNHNV and CDR2 is YYDKDF (reference sequence). V was clipped by 2 bases and J by 6 bases; unmatched bases: 6. The CDR3 is CATSRRDRGIFEQYF. The DNA of the CDR3 is TGTGCCACCAGCAGAAGGGACAGGGGGATATTCGAGCAGTACTTC.

This clonotype was counted a few times. The rearrangement links TRBV20-1 to TRBJ1-1; D is unresolved. Germline V lookup: CDR1 DFQATT, CDR2 SNEGSKA (reference sequence). The ends were cut back, 3 bases at V and 0 bases at J, with 11 bases in the middle. CDR3 length: 14 residues. CDR3 DNA: TGCAGTGCTAGGCCTGGACGGGTGAACACTGAAGCTTTCTTT. Its protein is CSARPGRVNTEAFF.

At least ten counts were recorded for this clonotype. V gene TRBV7-2 combines with J gene TRBJ2-7, with D tentatively TRBD1 or TRBD2 (5 bases each). V was trimmed by 9 bases and J by 7 bases, leaving 28 bases between them. Per germline, CDR1 SGHTA and CDR2 FQGNSA. This CDR3 region has 16 residues. CDR3 amino acids: CASRASRQGPLREQYF. The CDR3 nucleotides read TGTGCCAGTCGAGCTAGCCGCCAGGGCCCGCTTAGAGAGCAGTACTTC. The entire variable domain, with the rest obtained from reference TRBV7-2 and TRBJ2-7, is as follows: GAGVSQSPSNKVTEKGKDVELRCDPISGHTALYWYRQSLGQGLEFLIYFQGNSAPDKSGLPSDRFSAERTGGSVSTLTIQRTQQEDSAVYLCASRASRQGPLREQYFGPGTRLTVT.

This clonotype showed up many times. This rearrangement joins TRBV20-1 to TRBJ1-1; unclear D gene. Germline CDR1 DFQATT, CDR2 SNEGSKA (reference sequence). The CDR3 extends over 13 amino acids. Trimming pared 3 bases from V and 1 base from J, leaving 9 bases between. This chain's CDR3 is CSASIFGNTEAFF. The CDR3 DNA reads as TGCAGTGCTAGTATTTTCGGGAACACTGAAGCTTTCTTT.

At least ten counts were recorded for this clonotype. V gene TRBV25-1 combines with J gene TRBJ2-7, with 10 bases lining up with TRBD1. V shed 3 bases, J shed 2 bases, and the junction held 4 bases outside the gene matches. Germline loops: CDR1 MGHDK, CDR2 SYGVNS. This CDR3 is built from 15 residues. The CDR3 reads CASSDTGTGAYEQYF. CDR3 nucleotides: TGTGCCAGCAGTGACACCGGGACAGGGGCCTACGAGCAGTACTTC.

Ten or more counts support this clonotype. V gene TRBV20-1 combines with J gene TRBJ2-1; weak D call: TRBD2 (6 bases). CDR3 length equals 14 residues. Germline loops: CDR1 DFQATT, CDR2 SNEGSKA (reference sequence). Trimming cost V 1 base and J 5 bases, with 12 bases left between them. CDR3 in DNA: TGCAGTGCTAGAGGGCCTTTAGCGGACAATGAGCAGTTCTTC. Translation gives CSARGPLADNEQFF.

J is TRBJ2-7 and V is TRBV6-1, with 8 bases that match TRBD2. The CDR3 has 13 residues. Germline CDR1 MNHNS, CDR2 SASEGT. V was pared by 3 bases and J by 3 bases, with 1 base of the junction left unmatched. The CDR3 region is CASSERGDYEQYF. In DNA, the CDR3 is TGTGCCAGCAGTGAGCGGGGGGACTACGAGCAGTACTTC.

This clonotype has at least ten counts. The chain couples TRBV12-3 or TRBV12-4 to TRBJ1-1; D remains unclear. The CDR3 consists of 15 residues. V lost 5 bases and J 2 bases, leaving 15 bases between the germline ends. As DNA, the CDR3 is TGTGCCAGCAGTCGGGGTGGAGTTTTCAACACTGAAGCTTTCTTT. Its translation: CASSRGGVFNTEAFF.

This clonotype came up many times. This chain links TRBV4-3 with TRBJ1-4, with D perhaps TRBD1 (6 bases). This CDR3 has 15 residues. V was trimmed by 2 bases and J by 3 bases, leaving 10 bases between them. Per germline, CDR1 LGHNA and CDR2 YSLEER. CDR3 sequence: CASSQRGTSNEKLFF. DNA for the CDR3: TGCGCCAGCAGCCAAAGGGGGACCTCTAATGAAAAACTGTTTTTT.

This clonotype has ten or more counts. The chain links TRBV6-4 to TRBJ2-1, with 9 bases that match TRBD1. After removal of 6 bases from V and 8 bases from J, the junction contained 5 bases not matched to a gene. The CDR3 is 13 residues long. CDR1 and CDR2 (germline): MRHNA, SNTAGT. The DNA of the CDR3 is TGTGCCAGCAGAGGACAGGGGAACCATGAGCAGTTCTTC. Its protein is CASRGQGNHEQFF.

This clonotype was seen repeatedly, ten times or more. The chain has TRBV29-1 and TRBJ2-5; the D is unclear. This CDR3 contains 13 residues. With 2 bases removed from V and 2 bases from J, the gap between germline ends came to 9 bases. From germline, CDR1 is SQVTM and CDR2 ANQGSEA. The CDR3 DNA follows: TGCAGCGTTGAACGGGCAGGACAAGAGACCCAGTACTTC. This sequence encodes CSVERAGQETQYF.